The TCR beta chain under discussion was sequenced for a study of blood T cell repertoires in COVID-19. The overall study: COVID-19 samples, acute and convalescent, were from the United States, Italy and Spain.

V shed 5 bases, J shed 5 bases, and the junction held 17 bases outside the gene matches. This CDR3 contains 17 residues. The germline V gene encodes CDR1 MNHNY and CDR2 SVGAGI (reference sequence). Original handling: Using reference gene primer amplification, nucleated cell counts were estimated. Data came from immunoSEQ multiplex PCR; TCRdb stores just in-frame clones and leaves some out. For V, J and clone size, that table is used; D and trimming come from the DNA. The table has 100,000 to 120,000 clones, roughly 80% seen once. This chain links TRBV6-6 with TRBJ1-2; 7 bases fit TRBD1. The sequence derives from a man aged 50-59 years with acute or convalescent COVID-19. The sample comprised peripheral blood. The CDR3 DNA reads TGTGCCAGCAGTCCCGGACGGACAGGCCCACCTTATTATGGCTACACCTTC. Amino acids: CASSPGRTGPPYYGYTF.